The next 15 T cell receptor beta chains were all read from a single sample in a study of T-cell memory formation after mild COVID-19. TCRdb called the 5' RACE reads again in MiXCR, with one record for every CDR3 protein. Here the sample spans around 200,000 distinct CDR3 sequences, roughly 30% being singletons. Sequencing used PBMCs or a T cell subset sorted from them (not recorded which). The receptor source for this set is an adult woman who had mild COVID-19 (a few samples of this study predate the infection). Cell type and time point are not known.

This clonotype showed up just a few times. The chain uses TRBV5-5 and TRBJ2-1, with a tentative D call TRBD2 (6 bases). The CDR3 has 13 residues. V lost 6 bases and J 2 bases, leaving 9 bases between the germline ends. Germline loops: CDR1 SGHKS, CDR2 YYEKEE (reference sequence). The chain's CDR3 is CASISGAYNEQFF. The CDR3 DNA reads TGTGCCAGCATTAGCGGCGCCTACAATGAGCAGTTCTTC.

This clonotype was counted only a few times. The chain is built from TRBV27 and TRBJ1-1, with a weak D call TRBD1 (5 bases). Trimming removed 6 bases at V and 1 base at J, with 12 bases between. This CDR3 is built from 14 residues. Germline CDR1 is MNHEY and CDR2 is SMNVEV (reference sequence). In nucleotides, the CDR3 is TGTGCCAGCAGCCCGGGACGGCCGAACACTGAAGCTTTCTTT. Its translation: CASSPGRPNTEAFF.

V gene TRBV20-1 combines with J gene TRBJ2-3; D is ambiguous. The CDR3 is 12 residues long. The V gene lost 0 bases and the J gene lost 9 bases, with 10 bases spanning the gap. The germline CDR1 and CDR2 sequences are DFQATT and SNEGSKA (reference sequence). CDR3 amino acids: CSARDLDGTQYF. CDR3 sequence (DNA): TGCAGTGCTAGAGATTTGGACGGAACGCAGTATTTT.

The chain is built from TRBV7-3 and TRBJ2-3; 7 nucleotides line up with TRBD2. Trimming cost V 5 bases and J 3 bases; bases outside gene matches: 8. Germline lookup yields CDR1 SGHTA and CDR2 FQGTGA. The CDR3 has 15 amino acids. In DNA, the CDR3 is TGTGCCAGCAGCCCAAATCCTAGCGGAACAGATACGCAGTATTTT. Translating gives CASSPNPSGTDTQYF.

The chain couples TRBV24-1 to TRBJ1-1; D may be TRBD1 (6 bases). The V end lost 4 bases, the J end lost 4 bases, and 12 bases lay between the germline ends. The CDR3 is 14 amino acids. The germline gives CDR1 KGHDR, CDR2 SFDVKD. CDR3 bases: TGTGCCACCAGTGAAGGGGGTCCCGGCACTGAAGCTTTCTTT. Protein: CATSEGGPGTEAFF.

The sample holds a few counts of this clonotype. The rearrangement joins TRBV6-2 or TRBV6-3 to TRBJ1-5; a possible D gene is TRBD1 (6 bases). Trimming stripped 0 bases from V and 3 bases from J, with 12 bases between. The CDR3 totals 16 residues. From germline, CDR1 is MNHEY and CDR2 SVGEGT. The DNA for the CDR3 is TGTGCCAGCAGTTACTCAATATCAGGGGTCAATCAGCCCCAGCATTTT. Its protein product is CASSYSISGVNQPQHF.

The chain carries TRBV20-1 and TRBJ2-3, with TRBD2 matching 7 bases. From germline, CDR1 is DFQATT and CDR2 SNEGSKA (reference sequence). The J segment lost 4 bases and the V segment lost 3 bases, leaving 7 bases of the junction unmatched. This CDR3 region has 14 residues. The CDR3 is CSARRGSGPDTQYF. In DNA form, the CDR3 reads TGCAGTGCTAGGCGCGGGAGTGGCCCAGATACGCAGTATTTT.

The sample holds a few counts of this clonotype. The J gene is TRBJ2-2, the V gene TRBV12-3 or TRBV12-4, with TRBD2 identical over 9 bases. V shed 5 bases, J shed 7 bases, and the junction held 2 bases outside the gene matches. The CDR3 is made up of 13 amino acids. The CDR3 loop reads CASSPSGVGELFF. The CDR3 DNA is TGTGCCAGCAGTCCTAGCGGGGTCGGGGAGCTGTTTTTT.

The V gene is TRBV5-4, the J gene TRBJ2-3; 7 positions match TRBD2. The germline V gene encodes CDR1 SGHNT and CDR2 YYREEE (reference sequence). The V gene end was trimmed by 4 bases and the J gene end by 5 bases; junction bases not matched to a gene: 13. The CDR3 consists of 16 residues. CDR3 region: CASSPSTGGGGDTQYF. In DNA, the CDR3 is TGTGCCAGCAGCCCCAGTACCGGCGGGGGTGGAGATACGCAGTATTTT.

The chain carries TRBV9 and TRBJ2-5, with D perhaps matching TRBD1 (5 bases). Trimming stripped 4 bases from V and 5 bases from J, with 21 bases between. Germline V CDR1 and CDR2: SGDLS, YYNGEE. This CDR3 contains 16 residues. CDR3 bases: TGTGCCAGCAGCTCCAGGGCTTCCGCAGGGATGGAGACCCAGTACTTC. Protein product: CASSSRASAGMETQYF.

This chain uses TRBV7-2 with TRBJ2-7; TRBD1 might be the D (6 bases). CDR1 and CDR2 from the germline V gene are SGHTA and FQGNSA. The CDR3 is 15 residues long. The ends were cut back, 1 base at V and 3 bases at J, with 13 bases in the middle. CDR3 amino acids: CASSLEGGLIYEQYF. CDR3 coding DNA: TGTGCCAGCAGCTTAGAAGGGGGATTGATCTACGAGCAGTACTTC.

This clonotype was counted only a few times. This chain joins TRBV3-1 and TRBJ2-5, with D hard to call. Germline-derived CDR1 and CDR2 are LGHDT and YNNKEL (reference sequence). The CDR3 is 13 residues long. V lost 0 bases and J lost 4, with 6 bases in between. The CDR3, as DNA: TGTGCCAGCAGCCAAGACCGGCCAGAGACCCAGTACTTC. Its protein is CASSQDRPETQYF.

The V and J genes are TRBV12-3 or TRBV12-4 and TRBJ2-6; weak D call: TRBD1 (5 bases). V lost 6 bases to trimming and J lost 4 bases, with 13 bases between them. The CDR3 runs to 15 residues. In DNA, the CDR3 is TGTGCCAGCAGCTTACAGGCTTCCGGGGCCAACGTCCTGACTTTC. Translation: CASSLQASGANVLTF.

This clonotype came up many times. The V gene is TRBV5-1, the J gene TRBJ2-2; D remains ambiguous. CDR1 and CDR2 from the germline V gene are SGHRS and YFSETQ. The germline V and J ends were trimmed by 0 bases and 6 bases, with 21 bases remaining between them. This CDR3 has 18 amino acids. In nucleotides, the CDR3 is TGCGCCAGCAGCTTGGGAATAGCCTCTAGTCTATTACCCGGGGAGCTGTTTTTT. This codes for CASSLGIASSLLPGELFF.

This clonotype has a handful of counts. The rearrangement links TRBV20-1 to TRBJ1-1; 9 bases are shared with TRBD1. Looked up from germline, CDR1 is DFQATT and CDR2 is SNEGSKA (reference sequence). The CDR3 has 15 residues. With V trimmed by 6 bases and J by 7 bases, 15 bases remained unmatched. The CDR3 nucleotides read TGCAGTGCATCCAACCGGGACAGGGTCCTATTTGAAGCTTTCTTT. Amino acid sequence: CSASNRDRVLFEAFF.